This T cell receptor beta chain stems from a study of early T cells in non-severe SARS-CoV-2 infection. Study-wide background: Bulk RNA isolated from unsorted whole blood underwent sequencing; chains were not paired.

The CDR3 is 13 amino acids. Trimming cost V 10 bases and J 3 bases; bases outside gene matches: 5. Germline loops: CDR1 LGHDT, CDR2 YNNKEL (reference sequence). This clonotype has a count of ten or more. No antigen is known for it. Unique molecular identifiers tagged individual cDNA molecules. TCRdb re-derived calls from the 5' RACE reads in MiXCR, one entry per CDR3 protein. Of about 48,000 distinct CDR3 sequences in the sample, about 7.8% were seen once. Whole-study findings and limits: Comparison of clonotypes with VDJdb favored anti-spike CD8 responses while missing private and CD4 specificities.

The material sequenced was whole blood. The chain couples TRBV3-1 to TRBJ2-2, with 7 positions matching TRBD1. This TCR was recovered from an adult who was a healthcare worker with PCR-confirmed SARS-CoV-2 infection or an uninfected control (not recorded which). CDR3 sequence: CATKGQYTGELFF. In DNA, the CDR3 is TGTGCCACCAAGGGACAGTACACCGGGGAGCTGTTTTTT.